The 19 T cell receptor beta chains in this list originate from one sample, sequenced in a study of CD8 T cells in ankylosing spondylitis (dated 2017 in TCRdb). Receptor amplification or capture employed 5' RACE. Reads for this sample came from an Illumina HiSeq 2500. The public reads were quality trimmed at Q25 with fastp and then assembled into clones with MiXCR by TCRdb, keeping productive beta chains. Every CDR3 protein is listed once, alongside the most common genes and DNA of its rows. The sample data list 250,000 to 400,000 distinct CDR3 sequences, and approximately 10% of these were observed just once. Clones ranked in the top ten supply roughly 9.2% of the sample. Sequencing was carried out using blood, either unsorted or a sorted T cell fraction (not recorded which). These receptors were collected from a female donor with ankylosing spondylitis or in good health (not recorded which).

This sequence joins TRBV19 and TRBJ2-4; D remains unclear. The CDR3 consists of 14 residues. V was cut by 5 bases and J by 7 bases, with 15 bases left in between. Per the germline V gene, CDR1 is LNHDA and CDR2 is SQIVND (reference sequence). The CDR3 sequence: CASSDTPIGNIQYF. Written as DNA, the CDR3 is TGTGCCAGTAGTGACACCCCTATTGGGAACATTCAGTACTTC.

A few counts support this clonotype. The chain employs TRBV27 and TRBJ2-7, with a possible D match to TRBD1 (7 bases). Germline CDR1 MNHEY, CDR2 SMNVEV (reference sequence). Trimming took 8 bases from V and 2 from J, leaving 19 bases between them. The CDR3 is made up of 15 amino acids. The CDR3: CASQKGGGETYEQYF. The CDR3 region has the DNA TGTGCCAGCCAAAAAGGGGGCGGGGAGACCTACGAGCAGTACTTC.

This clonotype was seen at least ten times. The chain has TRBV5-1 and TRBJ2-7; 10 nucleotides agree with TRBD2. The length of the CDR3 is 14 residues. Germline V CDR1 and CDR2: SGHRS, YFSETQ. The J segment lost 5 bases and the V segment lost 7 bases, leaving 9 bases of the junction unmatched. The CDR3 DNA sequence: TGCGCCAGCCAGCAGCGGGGGGGCGACGACGAGCAGTACTTC. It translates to CASQQRGGDDEQYF. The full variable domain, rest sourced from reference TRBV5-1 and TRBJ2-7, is KAGVTQTPRYLIKTRGQQVTLSCSPISGHRSVSWYQQTPGQGLQFLFEYFSETQRNKGNFPGRFSGRQFSNSRSEMNVSTLELGDSALYLCASQQRGGDDEQYFGPGTRLTVT.

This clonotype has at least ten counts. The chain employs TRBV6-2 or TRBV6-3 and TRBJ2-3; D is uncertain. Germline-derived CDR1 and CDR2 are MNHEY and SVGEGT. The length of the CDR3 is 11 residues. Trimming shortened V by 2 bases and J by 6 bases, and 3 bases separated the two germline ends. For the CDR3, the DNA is TGTGCCAGCAGTTACAGCGATACGCAGTATTTT. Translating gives CASSYSDTQYF.

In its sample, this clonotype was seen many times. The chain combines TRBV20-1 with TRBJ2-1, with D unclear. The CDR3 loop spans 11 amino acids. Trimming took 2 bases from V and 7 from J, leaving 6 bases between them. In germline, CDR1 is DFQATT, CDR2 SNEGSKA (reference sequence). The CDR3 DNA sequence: TGCAGTGCTAGAAAGAGTAATGAGCAGTTCTTC. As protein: CSARKSNEQFF.

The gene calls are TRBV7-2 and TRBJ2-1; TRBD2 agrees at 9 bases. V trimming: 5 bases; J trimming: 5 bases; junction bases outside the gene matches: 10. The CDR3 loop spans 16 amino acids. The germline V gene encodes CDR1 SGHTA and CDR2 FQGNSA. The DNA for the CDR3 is TGTGCCAGCAGCCCCCACTTAGCGGGAGCTCACAATGAGCAGTTCTTC. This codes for CASSPHLAGAHNEQFF.

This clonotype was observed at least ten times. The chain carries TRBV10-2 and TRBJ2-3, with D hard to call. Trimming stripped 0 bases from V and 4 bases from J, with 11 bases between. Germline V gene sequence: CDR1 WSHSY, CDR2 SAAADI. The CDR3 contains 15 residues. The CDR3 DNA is TGCGCCAGCAGTGAGTCGAATAATCGCGCAGATACGCAGTATTTT. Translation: CASSESNNRADTQYF.

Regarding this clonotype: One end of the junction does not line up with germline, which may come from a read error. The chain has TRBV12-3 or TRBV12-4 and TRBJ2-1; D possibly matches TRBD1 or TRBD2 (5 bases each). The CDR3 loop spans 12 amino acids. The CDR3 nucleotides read TGTGCCAGCAGCTTCGGGACGGACCACTGGATCTTC. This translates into CASSFGTDHWIF.

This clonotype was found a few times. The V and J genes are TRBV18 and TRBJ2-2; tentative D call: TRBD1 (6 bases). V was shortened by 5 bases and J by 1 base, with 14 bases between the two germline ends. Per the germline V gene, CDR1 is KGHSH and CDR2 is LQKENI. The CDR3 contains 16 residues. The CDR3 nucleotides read TGTGCCAGCTCAAACGCCCCGGGACAGAACACCGGGGAGCTGTTTTTT. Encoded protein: CASSNAPGQNTGELFF.

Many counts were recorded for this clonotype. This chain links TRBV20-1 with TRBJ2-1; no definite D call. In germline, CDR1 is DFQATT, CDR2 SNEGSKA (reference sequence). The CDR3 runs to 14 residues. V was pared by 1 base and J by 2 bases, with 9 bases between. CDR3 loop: CSARAPNPYNEQFF. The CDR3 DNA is TGCAGTGCTAGAGCCCCGAACCCCTACAATGAGCAGTTCTTC.

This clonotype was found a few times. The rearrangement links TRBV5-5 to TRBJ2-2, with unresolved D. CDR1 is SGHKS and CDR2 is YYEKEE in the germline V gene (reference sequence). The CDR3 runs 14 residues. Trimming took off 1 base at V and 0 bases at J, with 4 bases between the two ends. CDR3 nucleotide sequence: TGTGCCAGCAGCTTGTCCCCGAACACCGGGGAGCTGTTTTTT. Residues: CASSLSPNTGELFF.

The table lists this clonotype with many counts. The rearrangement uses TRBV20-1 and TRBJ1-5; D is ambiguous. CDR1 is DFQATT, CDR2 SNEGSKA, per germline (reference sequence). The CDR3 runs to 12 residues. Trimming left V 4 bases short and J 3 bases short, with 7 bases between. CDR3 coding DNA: TGCAGTGCTACCCGGACCAATCAGCCCCAGCATTTT. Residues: CSATRTNQPQHF.

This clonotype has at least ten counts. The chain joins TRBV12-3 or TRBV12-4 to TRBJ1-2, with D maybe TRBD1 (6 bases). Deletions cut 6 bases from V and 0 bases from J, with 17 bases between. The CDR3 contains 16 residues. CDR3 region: CASSPAGGQTNYGYTF. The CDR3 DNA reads TGTGCCAGCAGCCCCGCTGGGGGGCAAACTAACTATGGCTACACCTTC.

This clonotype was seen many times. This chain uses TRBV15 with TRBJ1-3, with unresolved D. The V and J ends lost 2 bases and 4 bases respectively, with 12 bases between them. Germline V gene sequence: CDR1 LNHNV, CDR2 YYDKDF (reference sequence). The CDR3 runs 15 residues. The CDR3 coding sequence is TGTGCCACCAGCAGACTGGGAGGATTCGGAAACACCATATATTTT. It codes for CATSRLGGFGNTIYF.

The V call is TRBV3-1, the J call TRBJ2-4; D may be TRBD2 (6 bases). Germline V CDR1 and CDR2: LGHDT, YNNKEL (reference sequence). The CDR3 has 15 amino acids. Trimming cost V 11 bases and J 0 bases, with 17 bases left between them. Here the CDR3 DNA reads TGTGCCTGCTGCCTAACTAGCCTAGCCAAAAACATTCAGTACTTC. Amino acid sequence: CACCLTSLAKNIQYF. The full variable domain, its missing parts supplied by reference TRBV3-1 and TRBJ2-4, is DTAVSQTPKYLVTQMGNDKSIKCEQNLGHDTMYWYKQDSKKFLKIMFSYNNKELIINETVPNRFSPKSPDKAHLNLHINSLELGDSAVYFCACCLTSLAKNIQYFGAGTRLSVL.

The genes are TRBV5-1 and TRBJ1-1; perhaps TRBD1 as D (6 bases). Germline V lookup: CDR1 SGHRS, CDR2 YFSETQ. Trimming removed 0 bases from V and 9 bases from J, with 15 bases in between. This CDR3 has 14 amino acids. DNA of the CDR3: TGCGCCAGCAGCTTGGATCCCTCCGGACAGAAAGCTTTCTTT. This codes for CASSLDPSGQKAFF.

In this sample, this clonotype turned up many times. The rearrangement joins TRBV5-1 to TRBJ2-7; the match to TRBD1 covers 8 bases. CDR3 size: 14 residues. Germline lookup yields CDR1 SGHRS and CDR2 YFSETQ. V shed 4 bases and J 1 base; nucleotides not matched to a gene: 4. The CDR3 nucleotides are TGCGCCAGCAGCCCGGGACAGGCATCCTACGAGCAGTACTTC. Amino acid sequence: CASSPGQASYEQYF.

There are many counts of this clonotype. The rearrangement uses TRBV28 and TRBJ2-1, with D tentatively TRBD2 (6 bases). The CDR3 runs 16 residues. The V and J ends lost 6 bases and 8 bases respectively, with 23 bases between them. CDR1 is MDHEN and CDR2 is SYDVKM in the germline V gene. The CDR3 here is CASSDPAGSGTDEQFF. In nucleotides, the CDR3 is TGTGCCAGCAGCGACCCGGCGGGTAGCGGAACCGATGAGCAGTTCTTC.

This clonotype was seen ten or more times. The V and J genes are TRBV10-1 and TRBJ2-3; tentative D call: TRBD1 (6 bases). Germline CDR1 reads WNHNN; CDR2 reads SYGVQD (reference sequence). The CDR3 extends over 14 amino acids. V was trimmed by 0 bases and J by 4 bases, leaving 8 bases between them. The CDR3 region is CASSESAGADTQYF. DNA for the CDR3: TGCGCCAGCAGTGAGTCGGCAGGGGCAGATACGCAGTATTTT.